The T cell receptor beta chain described here comes from a study of blood T cell repertoires in COVID-19. Study at large: There were acute and convalescent COVID-19 samples, and they came from the United States, Italy and Spain.

In terms of age and location, participants ranged from roughly 18 to 95 years and lived in about 25 US areas. Which cohort a participant joined came from the clinical history participants gave. The CDR3 consists of 15 residues. The V gene's germline CDR1 is MDHEN and CDR2 SYDVKM. With 5 bases clipped from V and 1 base from J, the junction kept 4 bases outside the gene matches. Authors' analysis steps: The authors estimated nucleated cell counts from reference gene primer amplification. The assay was immunoSEQ multiplex PCR, and TCRdb's table has in-frame clones only and misses some. The V and J calls and clone size come from that table; D and trimming were worked out from the DNA. The sample yields a few hundred thousand clones, 86% seen once.

The V and J genes are TRBV28 and TRBJ2-7, with 11 bases lining up with TRBD1. Sequencing used PBMCs or T cells enriched from blood (not recorded which). The TCR originated in a woman between 35 and 50 years old with acute COVID-19. CDR3 bases: TGTGCCAGCAGTGGGGACAGGGGGGGTTCCTACGAGCAGTACTTC. Its translation: CASSGDRGGSYEQYF.